The entry that follows covers one T cell receptor beta chain sequence. The sample belongs to a study of response to subunit inactivated influenza vaccine. The V end lost 4 bases, the J end lost 3 bases, and 10 bases lay between the germline ends. This CDR3 has 12 amino acids. CDR1 and CDR2 from the germline V gene are DFQATT and SNEGSKA (reference sequence). TCRdb used MiXCR to reprocess the RT-PCR reads, holding one entry per CDR3 protein. The sample yields roughly 620,000 distinct CDR3 sequences, 11% seen once. These data are also associated with another study on T cells expressing NK-cell markers. That investigation notes: Template switching by 5'RACE with UMIs generated the TCR beta cDNA. Whether expanded NKG2C+ T cell clones were HCMV-specific remained unclear.

Sequences were derived from PBMCs from blood, sampled on the day of vaccination. This sequence originates from a man over 45 who received an inactivated influenza vaccine. The chain is built from TRBV20-1 and TRBJ2-7, with no clear D. The CDR3 loop is CSATTVGYEQYF. CDR3 nucleotide sequence: TGCAGTGCTACCACCGTAGGCTACGAGCAGTACTTC.